Sequencing of this T cell receptor beta chain was carried out in a study of shared clonotypes between healthy human individuals. Details on this clone: Antigen specificity is unknown.

This CDR3 has 14 amino acids. In germline, CDR1 is MGHRA, CDR2 YSYEKL. V lost 3 bases to trimming and J lost 7 bases, with 14 bases between them. Sequencing used immunoSEQ multiplex PCR; TCRdb keeps in-frame clones, though not all of them. The data show 450,000 to 550,000 clones, less than 85% seen once. Findings and caveats of the study: Investigators expected sequencing depth to affect clonotype sharing among donors.

V usage is TRBV4-1 and J usage is TRBJ2-3; possible D gene TRBD1, 5 bases. The source of this sequence is a middle-aged woman in good health. Some clones in this sample may be carry-over from other donors' samples. Sequencing was performed on PBMCs. CDR3 amino acids: CASSQSRRGNTQYF. CDR3 in DNA: TGCGCCAGCAGCCAGAGTCGAAGGGGTAATACGCAGTATTTT.